Below, 17 T cell receptor beta chains from the same sample are listed, as sequenced in a study of blood T cell repertoires in COVID-19. Measured with immunoSEQ multiplex PCR; TCRdb has only the in-frame clones, and not every one. The sample contains approximately 88,000 clones, approximately 80% of which appear only once. Sequencing was performed on peripheral blood. Receptor source: a woman older than 75 with acute or convalescent COVID-19.

CDR3 nucleotide sequence: TGTGCCAGCGGCCTACGCCGGGACAGGGAGAATGAGCAGTTCTTC. The encoded protein is CASGLRRDRENEQFF. The chain uses TRBV6-5 and TRBJ2-1, with TRBD1 matching over 9 bases. Germline V gene data show CDR1 as MNHEY and CDR2 as SVGAGI. V gave up 8 bases and J gave up 7 bases; unmatched junction bases: 12. The CDR3 runs to 15 residues.

This rearrangement joins TRBV7-7 to TRBJ2-1; TRBD2 agrees at 7 bases. The germline gives CDR1 SSHAT, CDR2 FNYEAQ (reference sequence). This CDR3 region has 14 residues. V shed 5 bases and J 8 bases; nucleotides not matched to a gene: 9. For the CDR3, the DNA is TGTGCCAGCAGCACTTCTCCAGCGGGGCATGAGCAGTTCTTC. Protein product: CASSTSPAGHEQFF. Filled out from reference TRBV7-7 and TRBJ2-1, the complete variable domain reads GAGVSQSPRYKVTKRGQDVTLRCDPISSHATLYWYQQALGQGPEFLTYFNYEAQPDKSGLPSDRFSAERPEGSISTLTIQRTEQRDSAMYRCASSTSPAGHEQFFGPGTRLTVL.

The chain employs TRBV7-8 and TRBJ2-5; weak D call: TRBD1 (7 bases). V was cut by 2 bases and J by 2 bases, with 15 bases left in between. The CDR3 totals 16 residues. Germline-derived CDR1 and CDR2 are SGHVS and FQNEAQ. Written as DNA, the CDR3 is TGTGCCAGCAGCTTACAGGCCAGGGGGGTACAAGAGACCCAGTACTTC. The encoded protein is CASSLQARGVQETQYF.

J is TRBJ1-2 and V is TRBV3-1 (or the pseudogene TRBV3-2); D is possibly TRBD1 (5 bases). This CDR3 is 13 amino acids long. The germline CDR1 and CDR2 sequences are LGHDT and YNNKEL (reference sequence). The V and J ends lost 2 bases and 5 bases respectively, with 9 bases between them. The CDR3 protein is CASSQPGGYGYTF. The CDR3 coding sequence is TGTGCCAGCAGCCAACCGGGGGGGTATGGCTACACCTTC.

The V call is TRBV18, the J call TRBJ2-7; 9 bases align to TRBD1. CDR3 length equals 16 residues. CDR1 and CDR2 from the germline V gene are KGHSH and LQKENI. Trimming took 1 base from V and 1 from J; bases not matched to a gene: 5. In DNA, the CDR3 is TGTGCCAGCTCACCACTTGGGGGACAGGGATCCTACGAGCAGTACTTC. Encoded protein: CASSPLGGQGSYEQYF.

This clone showed up just once. This rearrangement joins TRBV5-4 to TRBJ2-5, with 7 nucleotides matching TRBD1. The CDR3 totals 14 residues. The V gene end was trimmed by 3 bases and the J gene end by 3 bases; junction bases not matched to a gene: 5. Germline V gives CDR1 SGHNT, CDR2 YYREEE (reference sequence). CDR3 coding DNA: TGTGCCAGCAGCTCAAGGACAGGAGAAGAGACCCAGTACTTC. Its protein product is CASSSRTGEETQYF.

The V and J genes are TRBV20-1 and TRBJ2-7; D may be TRBD2 (6 bases). In germline, CDR1 is DFQATT, CDR2 SNEGSKA (reference sequence). The CDR3 has 11 amino acids. V dropped 5 bases and J dropped 1 base, with 6 bases sitting between them. CDR3 in DNA: TGCAGTGCTGGGAGGTCCTACGAGCAGTACTTC. As protein: CSAGRSYEQYF.

The chain couples TRBV11-3 to TRBJ2-3; possible D gene TRBD1, 6 bases. The CDR3 is 14 residues long. The germline V gene encodes CDR1 SGHNT and CDR2 YENEEA. V was cut by 5 bases and J by 0 bases, with 9 bases left in between. The CDR3 bases are TGTGCCAGCAGCCAGGGACACAGCACAGATACGCAGTATTTT. This encodes CASSQGHSTDTQYF.

The table lists this clone with a count of one. The chain couples TRBV6-5 to TRBJ2-5, with D possibly matching TRBD1 (6 bases). This CDR3 is 14 amino acids long. Between the trimmed V and J ends, which lost 6 bases and 2 bases, there was a span of 13 bases. Per germline, CDR1 MNHEY and CDR2 SVGAGI. CDR3 in DNA: TGTGCCAGCAGGAAACACAGGGTTCAAGAGACCCAGTACTTC. As protein: CASRKHRVQETQYF.

The chain recombines TRBV7-6 with TRBJ2-2, with D perhaps TRBD2 (6 bases). V was pared by 1 base and J by 1 base, with 13 bases between. The germline V gene has CDR1 SGHVS and CDR2 FNYEAQ. The CDR3 is 17 amino acids. The chain's CDR3 is CASSLGGVDRNTGELFF. The CDR3 DNA reads TGTGCCAGCAGCTTAGGCGGGGTGGACCGGAACACCGGGGAGCTGTTTTTT.

The V gene is TRBV7-7, the J gene TRBJ1-5; D unresolved. Germline V gives CDR1 SSHAT, CDR2 FNYEAQ (reference sequence). CDR3 size: 16 residues. Trimming stripped 1 base from V and 9 bases from J, with 19 bases between. The CDR3 region has the DNA TGTGCCAGCAGCTTAGAATGCCGGACGGAGGAGTGGCCCCAGCATTTT. Protein sequence: CASSLECRTEEWPQHF.

The chain links TRBV15 to TRBJ2-7; 14 bases are a match to TRBD2. Germline assignment: CDR1 LNHNV and CDR2 YYDKDF (reference sequence). This CDR3 is built from 19 residues. The ends lost 0 bases at V and 6 bases at J; junction bases unmatched: 13. Here the CDR3 DNA reads TGTGCCACCAGCAGAGATGTGGGACTAGCGGGGGAACGACGTCGCGAGCAGTACTTC. Residues: CATSRDVGLAGERRREQYF.

This chain connects TRBV29-1 to TRBJ1-2; no clear D. Trimming removed 4 bases from V and 7 bases from J, with 19 bases in between. The CDR3 spans 14 residues. The germline CDR1 and CDR2 sequences are SQVTM and ANQGSEA. CDR3 amino acids: CSVGSVRTSGGYTF. CDR3 sequence (DNA): TGCAGCGTTGGGTCAGTGCGGACTTCTGGTGGCTACACCTTC.

V usage is TRBV7-8 and J usage is TRBJ1-5, with unresolved D. This CDR3 spans 15 amino acids. Germline V gene sequence: CDR1 SGHVS, CDR2 FQNEAQ. Deletions cut 5 bases from V and 0 bases from J, with 11 bases between. As DNA, the CDR3 is TGTGCCAGCAGCCCCCAGGCAGCTAGCAATCAGCCCCAGCATTTT. Translated: CASSPQAASNQPQHF. Full variable domain (remainder filled in from reference TRBV7-8 and TRBJ1-5): GAGVSQSPRYKVAKRGQDVALRCDPISGHVSLFWYQQALGQGPEFLTYFQNEAQLDKSGLPSDRFFAERPEGSVSTLKIQRTQQEDSAVYLCASSPQAASNQPQHFGDGTRLSIL.

The chain links TRBV5-1 to TRBJ2-5; perhaps TRBD1 as D (5 bases). Trimming left V 2 bases short and J 2 bases short, with 7 bases between. The germline V gene has CDR1 SGHRS and CDR2 YFSETQ. The CDR3 runs to 13 residues. The CDR3 spells CASSFTGQETQYF. CDR3 bases: TGCGCCAGCAGCTTCACAGGACAAGAGACCCAGTACTTC.

This clone was counted a single time. The chain couples TRBV5-4 to TRBJ2-2; TRBD1 is a possible D gene (6 bases). The CDR3 consists of 16 residues. The V end lost 0 bases, the J end lost 5 bases, and 14 bases lay between the germline ends. The germline V gene has CDR1 SGHNT and CDR2 YYREEE (reference sequence). CDR3 in DNA: TGTGCCAGCAGCTTGGAATCAGGGGCGCGGACCGGGGAGCTGTTTTTT. As protein: CASSLESGARTGELFF.

The chain carries TRBV18 and TRBJ2-5; D perhaps matches TRBD1 (5 bases). Germline V lookup: CDR1 KGHSH, CDR2 LQKENI. The CDR3 is 15 amino acids. Trimming removed 4 bases at V and 1 base at J, with 13 bases between. CDR3 in amino acids: CASSLNKGPQETQYF. CDR3 nucleotides: TGTGCCAGCTCACTGAACAAGGGGCCCCAAGAGACCCAGTACTTC.